This T cell receptor beta chain was captured in a study of cytomegalovirus exposure and HLA in healthy donors (dated by TCRdb to about 2017). Study-level background: An earlier analysis of fewer than 750 of the donors reported approximately 260 Gb of sequence data and about 120 million unique TCR beta sequences obtained from some 170 million T cells. An early release covering approximately 600 HLA-typed donors comprised about 300 gigabases of sequencing data and tens of millions of unique TCR sequences. The genetic ancestry cluster associated with self-reported Caucasian donors included over 65% of the roughly 410 genotyped donors. The study was designed to test whether signatures of past pathogen exposure could be identified by cataloging public T cell receptors. The study profiled the T cell repertoires of some 610 subjects by immunosequencing and related them to cytomegalovirus serostatus. In addition to the first cohort of about 650 subjects, a separate validation cohort of under 150 different subjects was used. To predict cytomegalovirus infection status, the study combined high-throughput TCR immunosequencing, statistical association of individual TCRs with disease status, and machine learning. To study patterns of TCR occurrence, a later analysis re-analyzed previously published TCR beta repertoires from more than 550 donors and added high-resolution HLA genotyping. Rather than using new phenotypic data, the later analysis identified candidate immune exposures from TCR beta sequences and from how often those sequences occurred across donors. To decide whether each TCR beta V gene segment behaved as functional or pseudogenic, an earlier analysis of approximately 620 of the donors relied on high-throughput TCR beta sequencing. Donor age, sex, ethnicity and CMV serostatus were compiled together with the repertoire data. A later genetic analysis used genome-wide SNP genotypes for about 65% of the roughly 670 donors, treating that subset as a discovery cohort. Every discovery cohort repertoire had been produced on one sequencing platform. Both class I and class II loci were covered by HLA typing, at four-digit resolution. The number of typed donors differed by locus: about 620-640 for A, B, C, DRB1 and DQB1; about 520 for DQA1; 606 for DPA1; and 400 to 480 for DPB1. Four to six DR-DQ haplotypes were handled as single units for association and clustering, since linkage in the cohort was strong. Across approximately 400 genotyped donors of the cohort, an average of approximately 220,000 unique TCR beta nucleotide sequences per donor were sequenced, and roughly 20% of those sequences were non-productive.

Broad study findings and their caveats: Most CMV-associated TCR beta chains appeared to be HLA-restricted in a later analysis, and the HLA associations seemed to be driven largely by CMV exposure. Because HLA typing was unavailable for some donors at each locus, only the typed subset was used in association tests. An association between a missense DCLRE1C variant and V-gene and J-gene trimming of TCR beta chains was found in a later genetic analysis and replicated in an independent cohort. In vitro tests confirmed that a few of the cytomegalovirus-associated TCR beta chains recognize cytomegalovirus antigens. In an earlier analysis of approximately 600 of the donors, most TCR beta V segments were observed in productive rearrangements about 87% or about 30% of the time, broadly matching IMGT annotations. According to the authors, the approach could potentially be generalized to other disease states and immunological phenotypes. The cohort was sequenced for TCR beta chains only, and without alpha or paired-chain data the features that could be detected were limited. A further reported finding was that TCR beta sequences accurately predicted the HLA-A and HLA-B alleles for most subjects in the first cohort. Most TCR sequences were observed very rarely across donors, whereas some public TCRs were present in many individuals. A cluster of highly shared sequence variants was judged likely to be a technical artifact of the sequencing pipeline. Compared with equally common non-associated chains, HLA-associated TCR beta chains in a later analysis were more clonally expanded and had lower generation probabilities. The earlier analysis of approximately 590 of the donors excluded approximately 17 rarely observed V segments, including chromosome 9 orphons, because counts were too low. At a false discovery rate of 0.05, a later analysis linked approximately 18,000 TCR beta sequences to specific HLA alleles. When HLA alleles, especially DR and DQ, strongly co-occurred, TCR associations were difficult to assign to individual alleles. According to a later analysis, TCR association rates differed among HLA loci, with DRB1 alleles showing the most associated TCRs and HLA-C alleles showing the fewest. The only immune exposure information available for the cohort was CMV serostatus. The presence/absence analyses assumed that sequencing depth was roughly uniform across donors, and that assumption may not be true. Linkage disequilibrium might explain the correlated functional status among segregating V segments, but an unknown experimental factor could not be excluded. The study listed 164 TCR beta chains as associated with cytomegalovirus. A later genetic analysis reported fewer N-insertions in productive TCRs among donors in an Asian-associated ancestry cluster than the approximately 700-donor mean. Some IMGT-functional V segments, including TRBV6-2 and TRBV6-3, could not be told apart with the 87-base-pair reads, so those segments were excluded. Several of the top co-occurrence clusters appeared to be linked to parvovirus B19, influenza, CMV and Epstein-Barr virus, according to a later analysis. Cytomegalovirus status was reported to be diagnosed by the classifier with high specificity and sensitivity in both the original and validation cohorts.

V is shortened by 5 bases, J by 2 bases, and the region joining them spans 15 bases. The CDR3 starts with the cysteine, ends with the phenylalanine, and has 15 residues. Only the CDR3 DNA is retained, 45 bases long and in frame from the first base. CDR1 and CDR2 (SGHVS, FNYEAQ) derive from the germline V gene. Library generation was performed with the immunoSEQ multiplex PCR assay. The multiplex PCR relied on a mix of 60 forward primers for TCR Vbeta segments and 13 reverse primers for TCR Jbeta segments. The CDR3 region of rearranged TCR beta genes was amplified from genomic DNA by a multiplex PCR assay. The Illumina HiSeq System was used to sequence the amplified TCR beta libraries as 87-base-pair reads. The paper's processing steps were these. Across the 666 repertoires, a later analysis counted some 80 million unique TCR beta chains, roughly 11 million of which were shared by at least two donors. To remove PCR and sequencing errors, raw reads were error-corrected and collapsed into unique sequences using a nearest-neighbor algorithm that merged closely related sequences. Alignment of CDR3 sequences to IMGT reference sequences was used to assign V, D and J gene segments. For a sequence to be retained, a match of at least six nucleotides to both a V gene segment and a J gene segment was required. A rearrangement was called productive if the CDR3 had no stop codons and remained in frame with V and J, and every other rearrangement was called non-productive. CDR3 was defined according to IMGT convention as the region running from the second conserved V-encoded cysteine to the conserved J-encoded phenylalanine. In an earlier analysis of around 570 of the donors, sequences lacking an unambiguous match to a single V gene segment were excluded. An earlier analysis of 450 to 650 of the donors called V segments functional above 56.7% productive rearrangements and segregating when the between-donor standard deviation exceeded 5%. A statistical classification framework was built for diagnosing cytomegalovirus status from the catalog of TCR beta chain sequences. V and J gene assignment, in a later analysis, came from comparing TCR nucleotide sequences with IMGT/GENE-DB human TR gene sequences. Using the TCRdist pipeline, a later analysis assigned CDR3 sequences along with most-parsimonious VDJ recombination scenarios. In a later analysis, each TCR beta chain was defined by its CDR3 amino acid sequence together with its V-gene family, and reads lacking a unique V-gene family were excluded. In a later analysis, several hundred highly shared, low-generation-probability nucleotide sequences were removed to address suspected cross-contamination and a sequencing artifact. A later analysis calculated a clonal expansion index for each public chain from normalized within-repertoire ranks of inferred template counts. In a later analysis, generation probabilities were computed using a VDJ recombination model fitted to out-of-frame rearrangements, and the results were checked against IGoR. Hypergeometric tests were used in a later analysis to score TCR-TCR, TCR-HLA and TCR-CMV co-occurrence, with a repertoire-size bias correction applied to the TCR pairs. To estimate false discovery rates, a later analysis permuted the HLA or CMV assignments 20 times. In a later analysis, co-occurring TCRs were grouped with DBSCAN, and TCRdist sequence similarity was added when clustering was performed within HLA-allele-positive subsets. Repertoires with fewer than 30,000 or more than 120,000 public chains were left out of co-occurrence clustering, as were four to six repertoires with anomalous nucleotide sharing. In its TCRdb copy, this immuneACCESS table keeps in-frame sequences only and misses some clones. Where compared with another copy, unresolved V genes explain less than half of these, and the others have no known cause. V and J calls and clone size follow that table, whereas D and trimming were derived from the DNA. This sample lists 150,000 to 200,000 clones; around three quarters were detected once. Of the sample, 1.5% to 2% is held by the ten largest clones.

The cohort consisted of 670 or so healthy bone marrow donors. Cohort members were all nominally healthy when sampled, although unrecorded immune exposures were likely present. The donor was CMV seronegative and belonged to the group of 380 or so seronegative cohort members. Every donor gave a peripheral blood sample, and the peripheral blood mononuclear cells from that sample were used for TCR beta sequencing. The Qiagen DNeasy Blood Extraction Kit was used to extract genomic DNA from the blood cell samples. Concerning this clone: The clone's antigen remains unknown. Base qualities were left out, and no much larger clone turns up one base away.

The chain couples TRBV7-6 to TRBJ2-5; the D gene assignment is ambiguous. The origin of this receptor is a man under 40 in good health and CMV-seronegative. Source material: PBMCs. The DNA reads as follows: TGTGCCAGCAGCCCCCTTGTGGTGACACAAGAGACCCAGTACTTC. Protein translation: CASSPLVVTQETQYF.